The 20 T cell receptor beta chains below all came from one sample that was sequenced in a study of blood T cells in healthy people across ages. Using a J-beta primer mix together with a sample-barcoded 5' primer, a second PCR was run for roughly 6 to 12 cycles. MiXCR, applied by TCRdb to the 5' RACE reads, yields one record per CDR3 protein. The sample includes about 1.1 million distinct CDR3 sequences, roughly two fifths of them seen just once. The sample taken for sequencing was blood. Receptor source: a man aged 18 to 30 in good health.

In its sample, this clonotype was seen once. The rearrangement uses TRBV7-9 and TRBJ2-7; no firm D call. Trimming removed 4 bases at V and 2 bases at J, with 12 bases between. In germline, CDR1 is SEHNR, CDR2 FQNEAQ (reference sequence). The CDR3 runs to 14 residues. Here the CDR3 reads CASSSLQRTYEQYF. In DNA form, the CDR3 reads TGTGCCAGCAGCTCACTCCAGCGCACCTACGAGCAGTACTTC.

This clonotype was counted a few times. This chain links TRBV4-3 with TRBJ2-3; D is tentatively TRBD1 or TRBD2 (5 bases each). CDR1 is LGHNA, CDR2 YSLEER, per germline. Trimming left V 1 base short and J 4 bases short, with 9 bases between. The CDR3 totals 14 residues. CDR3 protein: CASSQVRGADTQYF. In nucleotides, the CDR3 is TGCGCCAGCAGCCAAGTAAGAGGGGCAGATACGCAGTATTTT.

The CDR3 sequence is CSARPDSRYEQYF. CDR3 sequence (DNA): TGCAGTGCGCGACCGGACAGTAGGTACGAGCAGTACTTC. This chain uses TRBV20-1 with TRBJ2-7, with a possible D match to TRBD1 (6 bases). V was shortened by 6 bases and J by 4 bases, with 16 bases between the two germline ends. This CDR3 spans 13 amino acids. The V gene's germline CDR1 is DFQATT and CDR2 SNEGSKA (reference sequence).

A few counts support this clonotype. The CDR3 region has the DNA TGTGCCAGCAGTTTGACAGTTTTCAATGAGCAGTTCTTC. Its translation is CASSLTVFNEQFF. The V gene is TRBV27, the J gene TRBJ2-1; tentatively, D is TRBD1 (5 bases). Trimming left V 3 bases short and J 6 bases short, with 9 bases between. The germline gives CDR1 MNHEY, CDR2 SMNVEV (reference sequence). The CDR3 extends over 13 amino acids.

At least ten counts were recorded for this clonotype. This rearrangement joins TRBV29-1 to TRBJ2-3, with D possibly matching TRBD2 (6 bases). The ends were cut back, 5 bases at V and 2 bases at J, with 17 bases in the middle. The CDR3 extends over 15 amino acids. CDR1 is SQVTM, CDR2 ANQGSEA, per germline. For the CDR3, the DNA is TGCAGCGTTTCGACCACAGCGGGCTACACAGATACGCAGTATTTT. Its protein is CSVSTTAGYTDTQYF.

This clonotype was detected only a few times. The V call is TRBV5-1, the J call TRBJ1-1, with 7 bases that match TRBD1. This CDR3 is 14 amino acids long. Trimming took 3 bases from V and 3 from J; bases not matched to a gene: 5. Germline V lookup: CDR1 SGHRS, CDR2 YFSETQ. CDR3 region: CASSSQGMDTEAFF. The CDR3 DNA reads TGCGCCAGCAGCTCACAGGGGATGGACACTGAAGCTTTCTTT.

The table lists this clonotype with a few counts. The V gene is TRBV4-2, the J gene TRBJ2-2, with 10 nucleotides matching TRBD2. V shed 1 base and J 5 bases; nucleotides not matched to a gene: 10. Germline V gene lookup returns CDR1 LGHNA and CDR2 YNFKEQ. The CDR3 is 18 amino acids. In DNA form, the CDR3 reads TGTGCCAGCAGCCAAGTCCTTAGGACTAGCGGAATAACCGGGGAGCTGTTTTTT. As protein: CASSQVLRTSGITGELFF.

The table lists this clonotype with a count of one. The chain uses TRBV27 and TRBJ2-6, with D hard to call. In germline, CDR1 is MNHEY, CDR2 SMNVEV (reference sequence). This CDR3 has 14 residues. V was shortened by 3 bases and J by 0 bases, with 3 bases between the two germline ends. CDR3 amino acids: CASSFHSGANVLTF. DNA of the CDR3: TGTGCCAGCAGTTTTCACTCTGGGGCCAACGTCCTGACTTTC.

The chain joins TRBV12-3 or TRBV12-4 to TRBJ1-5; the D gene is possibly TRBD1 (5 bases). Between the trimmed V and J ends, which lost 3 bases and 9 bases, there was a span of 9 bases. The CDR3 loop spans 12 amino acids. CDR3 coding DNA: TGTGCCAGCAGTTTGGGACTCGGGCCCCAGCATTTT. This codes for CASSLGLGPQHF.

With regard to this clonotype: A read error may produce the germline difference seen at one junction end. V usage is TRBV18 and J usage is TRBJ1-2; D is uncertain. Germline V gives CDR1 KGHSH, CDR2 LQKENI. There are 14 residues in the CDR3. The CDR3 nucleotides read TGTGTCAGCTCACCCGGAGCTCCGGAGTATGGCTACACCTTC. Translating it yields CVSSPGAPEYGYTF.

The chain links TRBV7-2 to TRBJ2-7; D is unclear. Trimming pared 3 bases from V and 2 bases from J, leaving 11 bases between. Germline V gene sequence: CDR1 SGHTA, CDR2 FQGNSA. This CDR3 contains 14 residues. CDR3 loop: CASSLGKLPYEQYF. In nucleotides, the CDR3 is TGTGCCAGCAGCTTGGGGAAATTACCCTACGAGCAGTACTTC.

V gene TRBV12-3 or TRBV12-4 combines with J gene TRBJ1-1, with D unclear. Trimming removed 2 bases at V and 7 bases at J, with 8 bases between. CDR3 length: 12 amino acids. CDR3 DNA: TGTGCCAGCAGTTTAAGGCCGAATGAAGCTTTCTTT. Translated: CASSLRPNEAFF.

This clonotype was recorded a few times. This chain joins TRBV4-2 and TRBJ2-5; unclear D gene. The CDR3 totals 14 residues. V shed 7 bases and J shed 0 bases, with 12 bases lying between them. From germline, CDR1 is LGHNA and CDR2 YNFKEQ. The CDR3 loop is CASNLEGYQETQYF. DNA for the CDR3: TGTGCCAGCAACCTTGAAGGCTACCAAGAGACCCAGTACTTC.

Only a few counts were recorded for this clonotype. CDR3 bases: TGTGCCAGCAGTTACGCGACAGGGGGGGGTACTGAAGCTTTCTTT. This codes for CASSYATGGGTEAFF. The chain carries TRBV6-6 and TRBJ1-1; 9 nucleotides match TRBD1. The germline V gene encodes CDR1 MNHNY and CDR2 SVGAGI (reference sequence). The V gene end was trimmed by 2 bases and the J gene end by 5 bases; junction bases not matched to a gene: 6. This CDR3 comprises 15 residues.

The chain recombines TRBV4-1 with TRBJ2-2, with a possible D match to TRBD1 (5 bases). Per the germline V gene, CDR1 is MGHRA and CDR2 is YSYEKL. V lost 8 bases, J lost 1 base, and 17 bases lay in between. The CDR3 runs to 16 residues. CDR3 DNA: TGCGCCAGCGGCTCTGTGGGCCAGGGGAACACCGGGGAGCTGTTTTTT. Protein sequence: CASGSVGQGNTGELFF.

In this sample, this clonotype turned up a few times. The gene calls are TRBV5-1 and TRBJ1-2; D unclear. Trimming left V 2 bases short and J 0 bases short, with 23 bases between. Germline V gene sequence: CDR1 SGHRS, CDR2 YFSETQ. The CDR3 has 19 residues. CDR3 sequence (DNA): TGCGCCAGCAGCTTCGGCGGAACCGTGTCCCATGGGACTAACTATGGCTACACCTTC. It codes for CASSFGGTVSHGTNYGYTF.

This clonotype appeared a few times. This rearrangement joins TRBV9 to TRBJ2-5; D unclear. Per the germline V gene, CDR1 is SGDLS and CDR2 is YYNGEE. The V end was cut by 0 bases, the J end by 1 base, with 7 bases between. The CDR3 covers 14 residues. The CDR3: CASSVVAPQETQYF. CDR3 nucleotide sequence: TGTGCCAGCAGCGTAGTGGCCCCCCAAGAGACCCAGTACTTC.

The chain's CDR3 is CSLSQGDSWEQYF. CDR3 DNA: TGCAGTCTATCACAGGGGGATAGTTGGGAGCAGTACTTC. V gene TRBV20-1 combines with J gene TRBJ2-7; 8 bases match TRBD1. The V and J ends lost 8 bases and 7 bases, in that order; junction bases with no gene match: 13. This CDR3 has 13 amino acids. From germline, CDR1 is DFQATT and CDR2 SNEGSKA (reference sequence).

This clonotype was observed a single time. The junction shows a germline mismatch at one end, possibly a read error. The CDR3 protein is CSTSYGQGGNQPQHF. CDR3 nucleotide sequence: TGCAGTACTAGTTACGGACAGGGGGGTAATCAGCCCCAGCATTTT. The V and J genes are TRBV20-1 and TRBJ1-5; TRBD1 agrees at 10 bases. This CDR3 is built from 15 residues. CDR1 is DFQATT and CDR2 is SNEGSKA in the germline V gene (reference sequence).

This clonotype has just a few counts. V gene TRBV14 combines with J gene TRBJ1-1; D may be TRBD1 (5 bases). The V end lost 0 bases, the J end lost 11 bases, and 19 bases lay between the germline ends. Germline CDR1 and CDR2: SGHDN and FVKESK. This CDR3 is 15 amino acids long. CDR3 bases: TGTGCCAGCAGCCAAGATCCGGCAGGGCACTCACTGGCTTTCTTT. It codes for CASSQDPAGHSLAFF. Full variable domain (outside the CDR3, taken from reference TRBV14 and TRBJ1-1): EAGVTQFPSHSVIEKGQTVTLRCDPISGHDNLYWYRRVMGKEIKFLLHFVKESKQDESGMPNNRFLAERTGGTYSTLKVQPAELEDSGVYFCASSQDPAGHSLAFFGQGTRLTVV.